Below are 9 T cell receptor beta chains sequenced from a single sample in a study of T cell responses to AZD1222 COVID-19 vaccine. TCRdb keeps only in-frame clones here, not all; method: immunoSEQ multiplex PCR. The table lists approximately 110,000 clones, approximately 84% of them singletons. Material: peripheral blood, obtained on day 0 of AZD1222 vaccination. Every receptor here comes from an adult in good health.

The V call is TRBV13, the J call TRBJ2-1, with D tentatively TRBD2 (5 bases). Trimming removed 2 bases at V and 6 bases at J, with 8 bases between. This CDR3 is 13 amino acids long. In germline, CDR1 is PRHDT, CDR2 FYEKMQ (reference sequence). DNA of the CDR3: TGTGCCAGCAGCTTAAGTGAGGGCAATGAGCAGTTCTTC. This translates into CASSLSEGNEQFF.

The V gene is TRBV6-5, the J gene TRBJ2-7, with D possibly called TRBD1 or TRBD2 (5 bases each). CDR3 length equals 14 residues. Germline V gives CDR1 MNHEY, CDR2 SVGAGI. The V end was cut by 6 bases, the J end by 2 bases, with 14 bases between. The CDR3 region is CASRGTAPTYEQYF. The CDR3 region has the DNA TGTGCCAGCAGAGGGACCGCCCCTACCTACGAGCAGTACTTC.

The chain joins TRBV7-9 to TRBJ2-1; TRBD1 matches 7 bases. The CDR3 spans 14 residues. J was trimmed by 3 bases and V by 7 bases; bases with no gene match: 6. Germline assignment: CDR1 SEHNR and CDR2 FQNEAQ (reference sequence). The chain's CDR3 is CASTLTGYYNEQFF. For the CDR3, the DNA is TGTGCCAGCACCCTGACAGGGTACTACAATGAGCAGTTCTTC. Full variable domain (outside the CDR3, taken from reference TRBV7-9 and TRBJ2-1): DTGVSQNPRHKITKRGQNVTFRCDPISEHNRLYWYRQTLGQGPEFLTYFQNEAQLEKSRLLSDRFSAERPKGSFSTLEIQRTEQGDSAMYLCASTLTGYYNEQFFGPGTRLTVL.

V gene TRBV15 combines with J gene TRBJ1-6; no clear D gene. Trimming stripped 3 bases from V and 9 bases from J, with 15 bases between. The CDR3 has 15 residues. CDR1 and CDR2 (germline): LNHNV, YYDKDF (reference sequence). The DNA of the CDR3 is TGTGCCACCAGCAGGGCGTGGGGAGACGGTTCACCCCTCCACTTT. Its translation: CATSRAWGDGSPLHF.

The chain recombines TRBV11-2 with TRBJ2-3, with 10 bases fitting TRBD2. Germline values: CDR1 SGHAT, CDR2 FQNNGV. The CDR3 runs to 15 residues. Losses at the gene ends were 6 bases for V and 3 bases for J; bases not matched to a gene: 6. The CDR3 DNA is TGTGCCAGCAGGAGAGCGGGAGGGCCGACAGATACGCAGTATTTT. Translated: CASRRAGGPTDTQYF.

This clone was observed a single time. The rearrangement joins TRBV9 to TRBJ2-7; the match to TRBD2 covers 7 bases. There are 15 residues in the CDR3. J was trimmed by 2 bases and V by 4 bases; bases with no gene match: 9. The germline CDR1 and CDR2 sequences are SGDLS and YYNGEE. CDR3 in amino acids: CASSPDTGLTYEQYF. The CDR3 DNA is TGTGCCAGCAGCCCCGACACGGGACTAACCTACGAGCAGTACTTC.

The J gene is TRBJ1-2, the V gene TRBV30; a weak D match, TRBD1 (5 bases). Per the germline V gene, CDR1 is GTSNPN and CDR2 is SVGIG (reference sequence). Trimming removed 1 base at V and 4 bases at J, with 13 bases between. The CDR3 has 14 residues. The chain's CDR3 is CAWSAGGRGYGYTF. In DNA form, the CDR3 reads TGTGCCTGGAGTGCCGGGGGAAGGGGCTATGGCTACACCTTC. The full variable domain, with the rest looked up from reference TRBV30 and TRBJ1-2, is SQTIHQWPATLVQPVGSPLSLECTVEGTSNPNLYWYRQAAGRGLQLLFYSVGIGQISSEVPQNLSASRPQDRQFILSSKKLLLSDSGFYLCAWSAGGRGYGYTFGSGTRLTVV.

The chain combines TRBV27 with TRBJ2-1; 8 bases are shared with TRBD2. Germline CDR1 MNHEY, CDR2 SMNVEV (reference sequence). This CDR3 has 14 residues. Trimming cost V 3 bases and J 7 bases; bases outside gene matches: 5. DNA for the CDR3: TGTGCCAGCAGTTTGACGGGGGGGTCTAATGAGCAGTTCTTC. This encodes CASSLTGGSNEQFF.

The chain is built from TRBV3-1 (or the pseudogene TRBV3-2) and TRBJ2-1, with TRBD2 matching over 11 bases. CDR3 length: 15 residues. Looked up from germline, CDR1 is LGHDT and CDR2 is YNNKEL (reference sequence). V shed 5 bases and J 10 bases; nucleotides not matched to a gene: 10. The CDR3 here is CASSTGTSGRIEQFF. In DNA, the CDR3 is TGTGCCAGCAGCACAGGGACTAGCGGACGAATCGAGCAGTTCTTC.